The 6 T cell receptor beta chains below come from one sample, sequenced in a study of monozygotic twins with inflammatory bowel disease. TCRdb derives one entry per CDR3 protein from the 5' RACE reads, leaving out DNA. The table for this sample gives about 160,000 distinct CDR3 sequences. Sequenced input: blood. The receptors were sampled from a human donor with ulcerative colitis or Crohn's disease, or a healthy co-twin of an affected twin (not recorded which).

V and J are TRBV11-2 and TRBJ2-1; TCRdb's D gene call, TRBD2, goes unchecked for lack of DNA. This CDR3 region has 19 residues. Germline lookup yields CDR1 SGHAT and CDR2 FQNNGV. CDR3 amino acids: CASSSKSPGTSERRNEQFF.

The gene calls are TRBV5-5 and TRBJ1-5. The CDR3 has 13 amino acids. Germline CDR1 reads SGHKS; CDR2 reads YYEKEE (reference sequence). The CDR3 sequence: CASSPAGLQPQHF.

This chain uses TRBV7-2 with TRBJ1-3. This CDR3 has 16 amino acids. Germline lookup yields CDR1 SGHTA and CDR2 FQGNSA. The chain's CDR3 is CASSEERFRSGNTIYF.

This sequence joins TRBV7-9 and TRBJ2-1; TCRdb gives TRBD1 as the D gene, but with no DNA this cannot be confirmed. CDR3 length equals 15 residues. Germline-derived CDR1 and CDR2 are SEHNR and FQNEAQ (reference sequence). The CDR3 loop reads CASSSPGQGSNEQFF.

The chain employs TRBV5-1 and TRBJ2-5; as DNA is missing, the TRBD1 call by TCRdb cannot be tested. CDR3 length equals 15 residues. The V gene's germline CDR1 is SGHRS and CDR2 YFSETQ. CDR3: CASSVGQGMIETQYF.

The V and J genes are TRBV3-1 and TRBJ2-1; as DNA is missing, the TRBD2 call by TCRdb cannot be tested. The V gene's germline CDR1 is LGHDT and CDR2 YNNKEL (reference sequence). The CDR3 is 17 amino acids. Here the CDR3 reads CASSFGTIGSSYNEQFF.